Listed here are 7 T cell receptor beta chains from one sample, sequenced in a study of a mutant IDH1 vaccine in newly diagnosed glioma. As for time point: week 35, safety follow-up. The investigators gave 300 ug of mutant IDH1 20-mer peptide in each vaccine dose, together with topical imiquimod. Only in-frame clones appear in the TCRdb table, and some are missing; sequencing was by immunoSEQ multiplex PCR. Here the sample spans roughly 30,000 clones, about four fifths being singletons. These receptors have no identified antigens. The starting material was PBMCs, obtained from a glioma patient whose treatment included an IDH1 peptide vaccine. These receptors originate from a man aged 25 to 45 with glioma.

This clone was observed a few times. This rearrangement joins TRBV2 to TRBJ1-2; maybe TRBD1 (6 bases). V was clipped by 1 base and J by 7 bases, with 10 bases between them. Germline V gene sequence: CDR1 SNHLY, CDR2 FYNNEI. The CDR3 is 13 residues long. The CDR3 bases are TGTGCCAGCAGTGAAGTGGAGGGGGGTGGCTACACCTTC. Translating gives CASSEVEGGGYTF.

CDR3 residues: CASGLVLGTRNEQYF. The CDR3 DNA sequence: TGTGCTAGTGGTTTGGTACTAGGGACCCGCAACGAGCAGTACTTC. The chain recombines TRBV12-5 with TRBJ2-7; D may match TRBD1 or TRBD2 (5 bases each). CDR1 is LGHNT and CDR2 is FRNRAP in the germline V gene. Trimming removed 0 bases from V and 5 bases from J, with 14 bases in between. This CDR3 spans 15 amino acids.

The chain uses TRBV27 and TRBJ2-6; no clear D gene. CDR3 length: 16 amino acids. Trimming removed 7 bases at V and 0 bases at J, with 13 bases between. Germline CDR1 MNHEY, CDR2 SMNVEV (reference sequence). The DNA for the CDR3 is TGTGCCAGCACCTCGGACGGATTCTCTGGGGCCAACGTCCTGACTTTC. Protein product: CASTSDGFSGANVLTF.

The rearrangement links TRBV27 to TRBJ1-3; D is perhaps TRBD1 (5 bases). Trimming shortened V by 1 base and J by 2 bases, and 6 bases separated the two germline ends. The CDR3 runs to 14 residues. Germline assignment: CDR1 MNHEY and CDR2 SMNVEV (reference sequence). CDR3 region: CASSLLGAGNTIYF. The CDR3 coding sequence is TGTGCCAGCAGTTTATTAGGGGCTGGAAACACCATATATTTT.

The chain links TRBV5-5 to TRBJ1-1; D is perhaps TRBD1 (5 bases). The CDR3 runs 15 residues. Trimming took 9 bases from V and 4 from J, leaving 22 bases between them. CDR1 is SGHKS, CDR2 YYEKEE, per germline (reference sequence). In DNA, the CDR3 is TGTGCCACCTTCCCAGCTGAAAGGGGAGGCACTGAAGCTTTCTTT. It yields the protein CATFPAERGGTEAFF. The entire variable domain, with the rest obtained from reference TRBV5-5 and TRBJ1-1, is as follows: DAGVTQSPTHLIKTRGQQVTLRCSPISGHKSVSWYQQVLGQGPQFIFQYYEKEERGRGNFPDRFSARQFPNYSSELNVNALLLGDSALYLCATFPAERGGTEAFFGQGTRLTVV.

This clone was detected only a few times. Sequence at one end of the junction differs from germline and may be a read error. J is TRBJ2-2 and V is TRBV6-1; maybe TRBD2 (6 bases). Germline V lookup: CDR1 MNHNS, CDR2 SASEGT. This CDR3 comprises 15 residues. The CDR3 DNA follows: TGTGCCAGCAATATAGCGGTAACGAACACCGGGGAGCTGCTTTTT. Translating it yields CASNIAVTNTGELLF.

The chain has TRBV7-6 and TRBJ1-1; 9 bases fit TRBD1. V was pared by 4 bases and J by 3 bases, with 3 bases of the junction left unmatched. CDR3 length: 14 residues. Germline-derived CDR1 and CDR2 are SGHVS and FNYEAQ. The CDR3 loop reads CASSSDRGYTEAFF. For the CDR3, the DNA is TGTGCCAGCAGCTCCGACAGGGGGTACACTGAAGCTTTCTTT.